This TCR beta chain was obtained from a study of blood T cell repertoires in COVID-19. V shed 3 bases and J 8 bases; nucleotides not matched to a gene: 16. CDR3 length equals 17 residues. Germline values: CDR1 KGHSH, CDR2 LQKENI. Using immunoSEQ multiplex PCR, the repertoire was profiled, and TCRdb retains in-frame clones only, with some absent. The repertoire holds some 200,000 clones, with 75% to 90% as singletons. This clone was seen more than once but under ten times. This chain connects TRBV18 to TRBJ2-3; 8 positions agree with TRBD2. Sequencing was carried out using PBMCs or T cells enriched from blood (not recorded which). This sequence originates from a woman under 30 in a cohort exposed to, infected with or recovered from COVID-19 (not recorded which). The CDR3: CASSPPGLDPRLSTQYF. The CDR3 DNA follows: TGTGCCAGCTCACCCCCGGGACTAGACCCCCGTTTGAGTACGCAGTATTTT.